The rows below give T cell receptor beta chains drawn from one sample of a study of cytomegalovirus exposure and HLA in healthy donors. Assay used: immunoSEQ multiplex PCR; TCRdb lists only in-frame clones, some missing. The repertoire holds tens of thousands of clones, with roughly three quarters as singletons. Sequenced sample: PBMCs. The origin of the receptors is a male donor in good health and CMV-seronegative. Each CDR3 is given with its conserved first and last residue. The D gene is left open where the match is weak. For some rows the clone size is stated as once, few or many, or as a class when expanded; others skip it.

clone size	V gene	D gene	J gene	CDR3 DNA	CDR3 protein
-	TRBV5-1	TRBD1	TRBJ1-1	TGCGCCAGCAGCATGGGACAGGGGCCACAACCGGTTTGGCTGAACACTGAAGCTTTCTTT	CASSMGQGPQPVWLNTEAFF
-	TRBV19	-	TRBJ2-7	TGTGCCAGTAGTATAGGGACACCTAACTACGAGCAGTACTTC	CASSIGTPNYEQYF
-	TRBV5-6	-	TRBJ2-3	TGTGCCAGCAGCCGCTTGTCTAGCAGCACAGATACGCAGTATTTT	CASSRLSSSTDTQYF
-	TRBV7-2	-	TRBJ1-2	TGTGCCAGCAGCCCACCGACAGGTGCCTTCTATGGCTACACCTTC	CASSPPTGAFYGYTF
once	TRBV5-6	-	TRBJ1-1	TGTGCCAGCAGCTTGGGTACAGGGAGAATGAACACTGAAGCTTTCTTT	CASSLGTGRMNTEAFF
-	TRBV11-2	-	TRBJ1-1	TGTGCCAGCAGCCAGGAGGGACTTAGGGCTTTCTTT	CASSQEGLRAFF
-	TRBV28	-	TRBJ1-6	TGTGCCAGCAGTTTAAGCGGGTACCTAAATTCACCCCTCCACTTT	CASSLSGYLNSPLHF
-	TRBV6-1	-	TRBJ1-1	TGTGCCAGCAGTGCTGCCCGGGGGACTGAAGCTTTCTTT	CASSAARGTEAFF
-	TRBV2	TRBD2	TRBJ2-1	TGTGCCAGCAGTGCTAGCGGGGAGGTCTACAATGAGCAGTTCTTC	CASSASGEVYNEQFF
-	TRBV4-3	TRBD1	TRBJ1-2	TGCGCCAGCAGCCAGGGATCCAGGGGGGAAGGCTACACCTTC	CASSQGSRGEGYTF
-	TRBV11-3	-	TRBJ2-5	TGTGCCAGCAGCTTAGGAGGGAAAGAGACCCAGTACTTC	CASSLGGKETQYF
-	TRBV16	TRBD1	TRBJ1-4	TGTGCCAGCAGCCAAAAAAAAGTCAGGGGGGATGAAAAACTGTTTTTT	CASSQKKVRGDEKLFF
once	TRBV5-4	TRBD1	TRBJ1-5	TGTGCCAGCAGCCGGACAGGGAACAATCAGCCCCAGCATTTT	CASSRTGNNQPQHF
-	TRBV7-8	TRBD1	TRBJ1-3	TGTGCCAGCAGCTCGACAGGGGGAGGAAACACCATATATTTT	CASSSTGGGNTIYF
-	TRBV4-1	TRBD1	TRBJ2-5	TGCGCCAGCAGCCAAGACGGGACAGCACAAGAGACCCAGTACTTC	CASSQDGTAQETQYF
few	TRBV27	-	TRBJ2-7	TGTGCCAGCAGTTCTCAGGGTCGTGGCTACGAGCAGTACTTC	CASSSQGRGYEQYF
-	TRBV11-3	TRBD1	TRBJ2-5	TGTGCCAGCAGCCCACCTACCTGGACAGGCCAAGAGACCCAGTACTTC	CASSPPTWTGQETQYF
few	TRBV10-3	-	TRBJ1-4	TGTGCCATCAGTGAGTATGGACAGCTAAATGAAAAACTGTTTTTT	CAISEYGQLNEKLFF
-	TRBV7-9	-	TRBJ1-5	TGTGCCAGGACCCTAGACAGTCATTCCCAGCATTTT	CARTLDSHSQHF
-	TRBV28	-	TRBJ2-6	TGTGCCAGCCACTCACCGACAGCCGGAAACTCTGGGGCCAACGTCCTGACTTTC	CASHSPTAGNSGANVLTF
-	TRBV2	TRBD1	TRBJ1-5	TGTGCCAGCAAGACAGGGAGAGACCAGCCCCAGCATTTT	CASKTGRDQPQHF
-	TRBV10-1	TRBD1	TRBJ1-1	TGCGCCAGCTCCCGAGGGGGCGCGTCGGACACTGAAGCTTTCTTT	CASSRGGASDTEAFF
-	TRBV10-2	-	TRBJ1-1	TGCGCCAGCAGTCGTTTGAGGGGAGGGAACACTGAAGCTTTCTTT	CASSRLRGGNTEAFF
few	TRBV4-3	-	TRBJ1-1	TGCGCCAGCAGCCAAGAATGGGGCGGGGGCACTGAAGCTTTCTTT	CASSQEWGGGTEAFF
-	TRBV10-3	TRBD1	TRBJ1-2	TGTGCCATCAGTCCCGGGACAGCCTATGGCTACACCTTC	CAISPGTAYGYTF
-	TRBV9	-	TRBJ2-7	TGTGCCAGCAGCGTCGGTTCCTCCTACGAGCAGTACTTC	CASSVGSSYEQYF
-	TRBV11-3	-	TRBJ2-2	TGTGCCAGCAGCCCCTACACCGGGGAGCTGTTTTTT	CASSPYTGELFF
-	TRBV28	-	TRBJ1-3	TGTGCCAGCGTTCGTGGACAGTATTCTGGAAACACCATATATTTT	CASVRGQYSGNTIYF
-	TRBV4-3	TRBD1	TRBJ1-1	TGCGCCAGCAGCCAAGAAGGGCGGACAGGAGAAGCTTTCTTT	CASSQEGRTGEAFF
-	TRBV28	-	TRBJ1-4	TGTGCCAGCTGCCCACAGGGTTTGAATGAAAAACTGTTTTTT	CASCPQGLNEKLFF
-	TRBV14	TRBD2	TRBJ2-2	TGTGCCAGCAGCCACGGCGGGGGGCCTCGCACCGGGGAGCTGTTTTTT	CASSHGGGPRTGELFF
-	TRBV7-3	TRBD1	TRBJ1-2	TGTGCCAGCAGCTCTAGACAGGGCGATGGCTACACCTTC	CASSSRQGDGYTF
-	TRBV9	TRBD2	TRBJ2-3	TGTGCCAGCAGCGAGGGACTAGCGGGGGGCACAGATACGCAGTATTTT	CASSEGLAGGTDTQYF
-	TRBV5-6	TRBD1	TRBJ2-1	TGTGCCAGCAGCCCCTGGACAGGGGGGAATGAGCAGTTCTTC	CASSPWTGGNEQFF
-	TRBV4-3	-	TRBJ2-1	TGCGCCAGCAGCCACCGACAGAACAATGAGCAGTTCTTC	CASSHRQNNEQFF
-	TRBV28	TRBD1	TRBJ1-2	TGTGCCAGCAGTTCCTCGAGACAGGGCCAGATTAACTATGGCTACACCTTC	CASSSSRQGQINYGYTF
few	TRBV10-1	TRBD2	TRBJ2-1	TGCGCCAGCAGTGAGCTACTAGCGGGGGGAAATGAGCAGTTCTTC	CASSELLAGGNEQFF
-	TRBV6-5	-	TRBJ2-5	TGTGCCAGCAGTAGAACCTTAACTCAAGAGACCCAGTACTTC	CASSRTLTQETQYF
-	TRBV11-3	-	TRBJ2-7	TGTGCCAGCAGTCCTTCGACGGGATCCTACGAGCAGTACTTC	CASSPSTGSYEQYF